This passage covers 12 T cell receptor beta chains from one sample sequenced in a study of cytomegalovirus exposure and HLA in healthy donors. The PCR employed 60 Vbeta primers together with 13 Jbeta primers. Produced via immunoSEQ multiplex PCR; TCRdb's table is partial and in-frame only. This repertoire shows 120,000 to 150,000 clones, around 86% found once; its top ten account for under 3.5%. The sequenced material came from PBMCs. These receptors were collected from a woman in her thirties in good health and CMV-seronegative.

This chain joins TRBV4-1 and TRBJ2-3; TRBD2 agrees at 8 bases. The junction had 4 bases not matched to a gene; V was cut back by 0 bases and J by 2 bases. CDR3 size: 16 residues. CDR1 MGHRA and CDR2 YSYEKL come from the germline V gene. Written as DNA, the CDR3 is TGCGCCAGCAGCCAAGAGAGGACTAGCCCCACAGATACGCAGTATTTT. Protein product: CASSQERTSPTDTQYF.

This chain joins TRBV29-1 and TRBJ1-2; no reliable D call. V was trimmed by 1 base and J by 0 bases, leaving 9 bases between them. The germline V gene encodes CDR1 SQVTM and CDR2 ANQGSEA. CDR3 length: 14 residues. Here the CDR3 DNA reads TGCAGCGTTGAAGGTCAAAACACTAACTATGGCTACACCTTC. It translates to CSVEGQNTNYGYTF.

The rearrangement joins TRBV5-1 to TRBJ2-1; 15 bases agree with TRBD2. This CDR3 contains 17 residues. Looked up from germline, CDR1 is SGHRS and CDR2 is YFSETQ. The V segment lost 3 bases and the J segment 4 bases; nucleotides outside the gene matches: 5. The CDR3 loop reads CASSWGLAGGGYNEQFF. In DNA, the CDR3 is TGCGCCAGCAGCTGGGGACTAGCGGGAGGAGGGTACAATGAGCAGTTCTTC.

This clone came up once. The chain joins TRBV19 to TRBJ2-5; D is perhaps TRBD1 (6 bases). The DNA matches TRBJ2-7 better at its end, which makes the J call doubtful. The CDR3 covers 15 residues. Germline loops: CDR1 LNHDA, CDR2 SQIVND (reference sequence). The CDR3 is CASSIQETGSYEQYF. DNA of the CDR3: TGTGCCAGTAGTATACAGGAAACAGGGTCCTACGAGCAGTACTTC.

This chain connects TRBV6-5 to TRBJ1-3; the D is unclear. CDR1 and CDR2 from the germline V gene are MNHEY and SVGAGI. V lost 5 bases and J 8 bases, leaving 16 bases between the germline ends. The CDR3 totals 14 residues. The CDR3 sequence: CASSLVASRHTIYF. The CDR3 DNA is TGTGCCAGCAGTCTAGTGGCCTCTCGTCACACCATATATTTT.

V and J are TRBV30 and TRBJ1-5; D uncertain. V was pared by 2 bases and J by 0 bases, with 5 bases between. This CDR3 region has 13 residues. Germline V CDR1 and CDR2: GTSNPN, SVGIG (reference sequence). DNA of the CDR3: TGTGCCTGGAGTCTAAATAGCAATCAGCCCCAGCATTTT. Translation: CAWSLNSNQPQHF.

The chain carries TRBV5-8 and TRBJ1-6; D ambiguous. This CDR3 comprises 14 residues. Trimming stripped 4 bases from V and 7 bases from J, with 12 bases between. Germline values: CDR1 SGHTS, CDR2 YDEGEE. The CDR3 loop reads CASSPQMRNSPLHF. The CDR3 DNA follows: TGTGCCAGCAGCCCCCAGATGAGGAATTCACCCCTCCACTTT.

The V call is TRBV6-5, the J call TRBJ2-3; D ambiguous. Germline CDR1 MNHEY, CDR2 SVGAGI. CDR3 length equals 13 residues. Between the trimmed V and J ends, which lost 2 bases and 6 bases, there was a span of 9 bases. The CDR3 reads CASSYEVSDTQYF. Here the CDR3 DNA reads TGTGCCAGCAGTTACGAGGTTTCGGATACGCAGTATTTT.

This clone was detected a few times. The rearrangement joins TRBV27 to TRBJ2-7; 7 bases agree with TRBD2. CDR1 is MNHEY and CDR2 is SMNVEV in the germline V gene (reference sequence). CDR3 length equals 11 residues. The V gene end was trimmed by 6 bases and the J gene end by 8 bases; junction bases not matched to a gene: 4. The DNA of the CDR3 is TGTGCCAGCAGCTCCGGGACTAAGCAGTACTTC. Protein: CASSSGTKQYF.

The chain uses TRBV21-1 and TRBJ2-1; the DNA was not used to check the table's D call, TRBD2. TRBV21-1 is a pseudogene. The CDR3 sequence is 15 residues long. Here the CDR3 DNA reads TGTGCCAGAGGACTAACCAAGTCCTCCTACAATGAGCAGTTCTTC. Residues: CARGLTKSSYNEQFF.

The rearrangement uses TRBV18 and TRBJ2-7, with 9 positions matching TRBD1. The CDR3 covers 16 residues. With 3 bases clipped from V and 5 bases from J, the junction kept 11 bases outside the gene matches. Germline CDR1 is KGHSH and CDR2 is LQKENI. The CDR3 here is CASSPLLGTGTNEQYF. DNA of the CDR3: TGTGCCAGCTCACCGTTACTGGGGACAGGGACCAACGAGCAGTACTTC.

The J gene is TRBJ2-1, the V gene TRBV7-9, with 10 bases that match TRBD2. This CDR3 has 16 residues. V dropped 5 bases and J dropped 4; count of bases not matched to a gene: 8. The germline gives CDR1 SEHNR, CDR2 FQNEAQ (reference sequence). CDR3: CASSPRIAGGYNEQFF. The CDR3 DNA sequence: TGTGCCAGCAGCCCCCGGATAGCGGGGGGTTACAATGAGCAGTTCTTC.